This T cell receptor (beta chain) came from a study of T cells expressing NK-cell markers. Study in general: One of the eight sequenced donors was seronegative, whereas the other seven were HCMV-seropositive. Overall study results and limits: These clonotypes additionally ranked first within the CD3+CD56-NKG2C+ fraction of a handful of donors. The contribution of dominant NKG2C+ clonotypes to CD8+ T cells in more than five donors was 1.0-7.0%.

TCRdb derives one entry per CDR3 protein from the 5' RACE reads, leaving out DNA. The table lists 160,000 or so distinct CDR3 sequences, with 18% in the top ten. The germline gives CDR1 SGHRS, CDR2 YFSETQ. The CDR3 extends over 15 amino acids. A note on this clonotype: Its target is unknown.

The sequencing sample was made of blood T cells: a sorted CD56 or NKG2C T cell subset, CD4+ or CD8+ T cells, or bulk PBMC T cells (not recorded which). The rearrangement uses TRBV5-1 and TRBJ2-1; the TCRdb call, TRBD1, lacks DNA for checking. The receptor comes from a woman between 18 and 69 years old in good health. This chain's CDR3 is CASSLSTGGVDEQFF.